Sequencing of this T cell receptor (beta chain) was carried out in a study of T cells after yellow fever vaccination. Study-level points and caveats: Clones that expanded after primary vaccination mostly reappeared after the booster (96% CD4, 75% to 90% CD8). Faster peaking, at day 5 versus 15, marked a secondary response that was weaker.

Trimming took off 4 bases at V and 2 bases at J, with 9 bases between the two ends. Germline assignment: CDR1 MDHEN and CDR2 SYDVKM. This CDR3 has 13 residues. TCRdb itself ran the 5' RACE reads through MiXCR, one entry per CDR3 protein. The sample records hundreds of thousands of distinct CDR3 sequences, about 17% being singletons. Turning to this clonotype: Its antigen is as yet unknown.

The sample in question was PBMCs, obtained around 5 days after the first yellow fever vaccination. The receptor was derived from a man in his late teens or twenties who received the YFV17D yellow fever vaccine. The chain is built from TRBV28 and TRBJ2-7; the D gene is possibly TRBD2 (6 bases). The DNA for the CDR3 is TGTGCCAGCAGTTCAGGGAGGACCTACGAGCAGTACGTC. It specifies CASSSGRTYEQYV.